This T cell receptor (beta chain) was identified in a study of T-cell memory formation after mild COVID-19 (dated by TCRdb to the early 2020s). Some background on the complete study: TCR sequence clusters from the two donors were found to be largely donor specific. Longitudinal TCRalpha and TCRbeta repertoire sequencing tracked T-cell clones expanding and contracting after mild COVID-19 in two donors. The cohort was made up of two young adult volunteers, one female and one male, who were previously healthy. General findings and caveats noted by the study authors: Contracting CD4+ clones were found mainly in CM and EM memory subsets, while CD8+ clones were enriched in EMRA. Only a couple of mild cases were covered in the study, and larger cohorts including severe cases with pre-infection samples were considered necessary. From day 15 to 85, contracting clones showed balanced CD4/CD8 phenotypes, whereas a second wave of clones that expanded from day 15 to 37 leaned towards CD4+. Some responding clones were found in pre-infection memory, which suggests that pre-existing cross-reactive memory T cells took part in the SARS-CoV-2 response. SARS-CoV-2 specificity of the second-wave clones peaking on day 37 was not confirmed.

The CDR1 and CDR2 encoded by the germline V gene (reference sequence) are LGHDT and YNNKEL. V loses 0 bases, J loses 2 bases, and the germline ends lie 8 bases apart. The CDR3 runs 15 amino acids, cysteine and phenylalanine included. Kept here is only the CDR3 DNA, which spans 45 bases and is read in frame from base 1. PBMCs were isolated by Ficoll-Paque density gradient centrifugation. In the case of this clonotype: This receptor's antigen is unknown. Within one base of it there is no much larger clone, and no base qualities were kept.

Sequenced on an Illumina NovaSeq 6000. TCRalpha and TCRbeta cDNA libraries were built by 5'RACE with constant-segment primers, adding sample barcodes and unique molecular identifiers. RNA was extracted from every sample with Trizol reagent. The libraries were amplified in two PCR steps, and the second step added a second sample barcode and Illumina TruSeq adapters. Sequencing of the libraries was done on an Illumina NovaSeq, producing 2 x 150 bp paired-end reads. In the original analysis: The reads were demultiplexed and collapsed into UMI-guided consensus sequences using migec v1.2.7. Using mixcr v2.1.11, UMI consensuses were aligned to TRA and TRB V and J templates and then assembled into clonotypes. A clonotype was counted as expanded or contracted only when both edgeR and NoisET called the clonotype significant, with the noise models trained on biological replicates. edgeR calls used a false discovery rate-adjusted p below 0.01 and a log2 fold-change threshold of 1. As an exploratory analysis of dynamics, PCA with hierarchical clustering was applied to max-normalized trajectories of the 1000 most abundant clonotypes. The CD4 or CD8 phenotype of responding clones was assigned using the separately sequenced CD4+ and CD8+ repertoires. Through fastp at Q25 and MiXCR, TCRdb rebuilt clones from the public reads, retaining in-frame beta chains. Each entry merges the rows of one CDR3 protein and shows their most common DNA and genes. What appears here as the V and J calls and clone size reflects TCRdb's work, not the paper's. A total of 450,000 or so distinct CDR3 sequences appear in this sample, 15% to 20% of them only once. Together, the top ten hold about 8.1% of the sample.

In this chain, TRBV3-1 is recombined with TRBJ1-3; the D gene is unclear. Material: PBMCs or a T cell subset sorted from them (not recorded which). The receptor comes from an adult woman who had mild COVID-19 (a few samples of this study predate the infection). The sample titles of this study are shuffled in the database, so cell type and time point are left out; the donor was told from shared clones. CDR3 loop: CASSQDAEPGNTIYF. The DNA is TGTGCCAGCAGCCAAGACGCCGAACCTGGAAACACCATATATTTT.